These 8 T cell receptor beta chains came from one sample sequenced in a study of T cells in Graves' hyperthyroidism and ophthalmopathy. The CDR3 regions of TCR beta were amplified from RNA transcripts. The HTBI set primed first-round TCR CDR3 RT-PCR. MiXCR, applied by TCRdb to the multiplex PCR reads, yields one record per CDR3 protein. The sample shows about 570,000 distinct CDR3 sequences, about 45% of them seen only once. The sample comprised peripheral blood or thyroid tissue (not recorded which). The receptors were sampled from an adult woman with Graves' disease, either hyperthyroidism or ophthalmopathy (not recorded which).

This clonotype occurred many times. J is TRBJ2-5 and V is TRBV20-1; 7 bases are a match to TRBD2. Germline V gives CDR1 DFQATT, CDR2 SNEGSKA (reference sequence). This CDR3 has 13 residues. V lost 4 bases to trimming and J lost 7 bases; unmatched junction nucleotides: 9. CDR3 protein: CSATRRWEGTQYF. Here the CDR3 DNA reads TGCAGTGCTACTAGGCGGTGGGAGGGGACCCAGTACTTC.

The rearrangement links TRBV6-1 to TRBJ1-6; the D gene is possibly TRBD1 (5 bases). V was pared by 6 bases and J by 7 bases, with 16 bases between. This CDR3 comprises 15 residues. Germline V lookup: CDR1 MNHNS, CDR2 SASEGT. The CDR3 spells CASRYRGNTNSPLHF. The CDR3, as DNA: TGTGCCAGCAGGTATAGGGGTAATACGAATTCACCCCTCCACTTT.

The rearrangement joins TRBV7-2 to TRBJ2-6; a possible D gene is TRBD2 (6 bases). Germline V gene sequence: CDR1 SGHTA, CDR2 FQGNSA. This CDR3 comprises 12 residues. Trimming removed 5 bases at V and 13 bases at J, with 12 bases between. Here the CDR3 reads CASSTGEWVLTF. The CDR3, as DNA: TGTGCCAGCAGCACGGGGGAATGGGTCCTGACTTTC.

The sample holds many counts of this clonotype. V gene TRBV7-9 combines with J gene TRBJ2-5; D remains unclear. CDR1 is SEHNR and CDR2 is FQNEAQ in the germline V gene (reference sequence). V was pared by 3 bases and J by 4 bases, with 15 bases between. The length of the CDR3 is 15 residues. CDR3 nucleotides: TGTGCCAGCAGCTTGTTTGGTCAGGTGGGAGAGACCCAGTACTTC. Amino acids: CASSLFGQVGETQYF. Full variable domain (outside the CDR3, taken from reference TRBV7-9 and TRBJ2-5): DTGVSQNPRHKITKRGQNVTFRCDPISEHNRLYWYRQTLGQGPEFLTYFQNEAQLEKSRLLSDRFSAERPKGSFSTLEIQRTEQGDSAMYLCASSLFGQVGETQYFGPGTRLLVL.

This sequence joins TRBV11-2 and TRBJ1-1; possibly TRBD1 for D (5 bases). In germline, CDR1 is SGHAT, CDR2 FQNNGV. Between the trimmed V and J ends, which lost 2 bases and 1 base, there was a span of 11 bases. The CDR3 has 15 amino acids. The CDR3 DNA follows: TGTGCCAGCAGCTTATTCAGGGTTGGGAACACTGAAGCTTTCTTT. Amino acids: CASSLFRVGNTEAFF. Supplemented by reference TRBV11-2 and TRBJ1-1, the full variable domain reads EAGVAQSPRYKIIEKRQSVAFWCNPISGHATLYWYQQILGQGPKLLIQFQNNGVVDDSQLPKDRFSAERLKGVDSTLKIQPAKLEDSAVYLCASSLFRVGNTEAFFGQGTRLTVV.

A few counts support this clonotype. This may be a read error, as it is one base from a much larger clone. V usage is TRBV24-1 and J usage is TRBJ1-2; D gene ambiguous. The CDR3 extends over 14 amino acids. Trimming took off 6 bases at V and 3 bases at J, with 13 bases between the two ends. The germline V gene has CDR1 KGHDR and CDR2 SFDVKD. As DNA, the CDR3 is TGTGCCACCAGTCACTCGAGTGCGGACTATGGCTACACCTTC. As protein: CATSHSSADYGYTF.

This clonotype was seen repeatedly, ten times or more. J is TRBJ1-5 and V is TRBV20-1; the match to TRBD1 covers 7 bases. V gave up 6 bases and J gave up 2 bases; unmatched junction bases: 7. The germline V gene encodes CDR1 DFQATT and CDR2 SNEGSKA (reference sequence). CDR3 size: 14 residues. The DNA of the CDR3 is TGCAGTGCGCCGACAGGGACGGGCAATCAGCCCCAGCATTTT. This encodes CSAPTGTGNQPQHF.

V usage is TRBV28 and J usage is TRBJ2-7; 12 nucleotides line up with TRBD2. This CDR3 spans 15 amino acids. With 4 bases clipped from V and 5 bases from J, the junction kept 6 bases outside the gene matches. CDR1 MDHEN and CDR2 SYDVKM come from the germline V gene. This CDR3 is CASSSRLAGANEQYF. The CDR3 nucleotides are TGTGCCAGCAGTTCACGACTAGCGGGAGCTAACGAGCAGTACTTC.